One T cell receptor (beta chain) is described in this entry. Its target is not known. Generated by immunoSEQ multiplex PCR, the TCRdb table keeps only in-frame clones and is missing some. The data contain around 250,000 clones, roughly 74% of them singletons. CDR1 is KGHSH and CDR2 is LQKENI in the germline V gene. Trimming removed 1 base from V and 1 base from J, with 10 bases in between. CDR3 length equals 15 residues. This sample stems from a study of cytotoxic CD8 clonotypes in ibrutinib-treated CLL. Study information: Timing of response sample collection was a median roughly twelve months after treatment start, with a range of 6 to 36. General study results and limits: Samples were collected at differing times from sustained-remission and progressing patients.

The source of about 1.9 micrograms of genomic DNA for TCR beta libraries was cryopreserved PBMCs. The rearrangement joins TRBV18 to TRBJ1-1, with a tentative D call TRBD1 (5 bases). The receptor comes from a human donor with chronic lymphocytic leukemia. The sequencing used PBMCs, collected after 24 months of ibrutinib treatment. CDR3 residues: CASSPLSRGNTEAFF. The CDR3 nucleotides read TGTGCCAGCTCACCACTATCGAGGGGGAACACTGAAGCTTTCTTT.